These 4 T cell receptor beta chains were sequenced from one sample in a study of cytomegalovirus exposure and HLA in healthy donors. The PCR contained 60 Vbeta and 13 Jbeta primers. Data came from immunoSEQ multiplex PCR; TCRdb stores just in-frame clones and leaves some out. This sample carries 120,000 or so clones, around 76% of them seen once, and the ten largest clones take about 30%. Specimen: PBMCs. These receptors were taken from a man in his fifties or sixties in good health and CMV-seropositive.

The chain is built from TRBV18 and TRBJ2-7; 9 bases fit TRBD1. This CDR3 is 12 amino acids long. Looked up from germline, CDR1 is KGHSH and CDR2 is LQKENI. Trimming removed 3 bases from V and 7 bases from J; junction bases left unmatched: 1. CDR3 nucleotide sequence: TGTGCCAGCTCACCTGGACAGGGGGAGCAGTACTTC. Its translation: CASSPGQGEQYF.

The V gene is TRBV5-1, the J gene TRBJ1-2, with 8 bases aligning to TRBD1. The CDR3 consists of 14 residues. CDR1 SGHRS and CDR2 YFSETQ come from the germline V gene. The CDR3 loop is CASGQGGSDYGYTF. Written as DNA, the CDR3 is TGCGCTTCTGGACAGGGAGGATCGGACTATGGCTACACCTTC.

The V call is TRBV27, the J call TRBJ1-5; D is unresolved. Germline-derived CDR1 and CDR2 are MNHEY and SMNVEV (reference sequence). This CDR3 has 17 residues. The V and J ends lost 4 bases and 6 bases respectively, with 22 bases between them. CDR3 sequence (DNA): TGTGCCAGCAGTTCCACGGGGTTGGGAGCAGCGGGTCAGCCCCAGCATTTT. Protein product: CASSSTGLGAAGQPQHF.

As DNA, the CDR3 is TGCGCCAGCAGCTCGGACGGAGGCTCTGGAAACACCATATATTTT. This codes for CASSSDGGSGNTIYF. This chain uses TRBV5-1 with TRBJ1-3; D is undetermined. Germline loops: CDR1 SGHRS, CDR2 YFSETQ. The CDR3 has 15 amino acids. Trimming pared 3 bases from V and 0 bases from J, leaving 10 bases between.